What follows is one TCR beta chain and its context. Its antigen is unknown. No base quality information exists; no much larger clone differs at one position. This specimen belongs to a study of patients and donors after allogeneic stem cell transplantation (dated by TCRdb to 2018 to 2021). To prepare the library, RT-PCR was applied. Instrument used: NextSeq 550. TCRdb handled the public reads itself, with Q25 trimming in fastp and clone calling in MiXCR, and kept productive beta chains. All rows with the same CDR3 protein become a single entry with the most common DNA and genes. For this sample there are 70,000 to 85,000 distinct CDR3 sequences; more than 25% appear just once. Of the sample, about a quarter is held by the ten largest clones. The germline V gene (reference sequence) provides CDR1 SEHNR and CDR2 FQNEAQ. The CDR3 runs 12 amino acids, cysteine and phenylalanine included. The DNA shown is the 36-base CDR3, in frame from base 1. V lost 6 bases and J lost 4 bases; the stretch between them is 7 bases long.

Source material: blood, either unsorted or a sorted T cell fraction (not recorded which). The sequence was collected from a human donor who was either an allogeneic HSCT recipient or a stem cell or donor lymphocyte infusion donor (not recorded which). It is not recorded whose cells these are; they may come from a transplant donor. In this chain, TRBV7-9 is recombined with TRBJ2-1; a confident D gene designation cannot be given. The CDR3 has the sequence CASSTQYNEQFF. The nucleotide sequence reads TGTGCCAGCAGTACACAGTACAATGAGCAGTTCTTC.